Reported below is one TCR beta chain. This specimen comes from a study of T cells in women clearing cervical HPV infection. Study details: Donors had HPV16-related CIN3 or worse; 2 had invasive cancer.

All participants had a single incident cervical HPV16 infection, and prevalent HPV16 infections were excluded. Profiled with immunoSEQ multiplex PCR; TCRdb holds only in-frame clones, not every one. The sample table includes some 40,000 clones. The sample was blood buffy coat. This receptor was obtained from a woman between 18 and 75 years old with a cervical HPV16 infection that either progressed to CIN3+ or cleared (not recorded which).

The CDR3 DNA, read in part, is TGCAGCGTTACCCGGGACAGTAATGAAAAA. Amino acid sequence: CSVTRDSNEK. The entire CDR3 is CSVTRDSNEKLFF. The chain is built from TRBV29-1 and TRBJ1-4; 7 bases are shared with TRBD1. Coverage ceases 3 residues before the CDR3 finishes, and the germline J gene fills in the end. The CDR3 sequence is 13 residues long. V dropped 5 bases and J dropped 4; count of bases not matched to a gene: 4. Germline V gene sequence: CDR1 SQVTM, CDR2 ANQGSEA.